Below, 15 T cell receptor beta chains from the same sample are listed, as sequenced in a study of CD8 T cells in ankylosing spondylitis (dated by TCRdb to about 2017). Study-level results and caveats: A TCR beta motif made up of seven or eight highly homologous amino acid variants appeared to be characteristic of blood from ankylosing spondylitis patients.

Libraries were constructed by 5' RACE. The reads were generated on an Illumina HiSeq 2500. In-frame beta chains were kept once TCRdb had trimmed the public reads at Q25 with fastp and called clones with MiXCR. Rows matching on CDR3 protein sequence are summarized as one entry with the most common DNA and genes. This sample lists some 840,000 distinct CDR3 sequences; roughly 10% were detected once. Together, the top ten hold roughly 0.51% of the sample. Their antigens remain unidentified. Sequencing used blood, either unsorted or a sorted T cell fraction (not recorded which). The origin of the receptors is a male donor with ankylosing spondylitis.

The sample holds a few counts of this clonotype. This chain's CDR3 is CASSPRDGFYGYTF. The CDR3 DNA reads TGTGCCAGCAGTCCTCGGGACGGCTTCTATGGCTACACCTTC. This sequence joins TRBV12-3 or TRBV12-4 and TRBJ1-2; a possible D gene is TRBD1 (5 bases). V was shortened by 5 bases and J by 4 bases, with 14 bases between the two germline ends. CDR3 length: 14 residues.

The genes are TRBV11-1 and TRBJ2-7; the D gene is possibly TRBD1 (5 bases). The CDR3 is made up of 16 amino acids. The V gene's germline CDR1 is SGHAT and CDR2 FQDESV (reference sequence). Trimming removed 5 bases at V and 2 bases at J, with 19 bases between. Written as DNA, the CDR3 is TGTGCCAGCAGCAAGGGGAACAGCGAACCCACCTACGAGCAGTACTTC. Translating it yields CASSKGNSEPTYEQYF.

Ten or more counts support this clonotype. The CDR3 sequence is CASSLRLRGIFDVPHF. CDR3 coding DNA: TGTGCCAGCAGCTTACGGCTAAGAGGGATTTTCGACGTTCCACACTTT. The rearrangement joins TRBV4-2 to TRBJ1-6; no clear D gene. Germline V gene lookup returns CDR1 LGHNA and CDR2 YNFKEQ. This CDR3 is built from 16 residues. V shed 5 bases and J shed 19 bases, with 30 bases lying between them.

The chain has TRBV5-1 and TRBJ1-2; D is ambiguous. Germline CDR1 and CDR2: SGHRS and YFSETQ. V lost 0 bases and J 7 bases, leaving 13 bases between the germline ends. The CDR3 consists of 14 residues. CDR3 nucleotide sequence: TGCGCCAGCAGCTTGGCGACCGGCGACATTGGCTACACCTTC. Its translation: CASSLATGDIGYTF.

This clonotype has more than one count but fewer than ten. The chain joins TRBV10-3 to TRBJ1-4; perhaps TRBD1 as D (6 bases). This CDR3 is built from 17 residues. Germline V gene data show CDR1 as ENHRY and CDR2 as SYGVKD. Trimming took off 2 bases at V and 0 bases at J, with 13 bases between the two ends. Here the CDR3 reads CAISETGTPATNEKLFF. The CDR3 coding sequence is TGTGCCATCAGTGAGACAGGGACGCCTGCAACTAATGAAAAACTGTTTTTT.

A few counts support this clonotype. The chain couples TRBV7-2 to TRBJ2-5, with D maybe TRBD1 (5 bases). The CDR3 totals 15 residues. Trimming took off 4 bases at V and 5 bases at J, with 17 bases between the two ends. In germline, CDR1 is SGHTA, CDR2 FQGNSA. The CDR3 region has the DNA TGTGCCAGCAGCTCATCCCTAGGGGTGAGGGAGACCCAGTACTTC. It specifies CASSSSLGVRETQYF.

The chain couples TRBV6-1 to TRBJ2-3, with D uncertain. Per germline, CDR1 MNHNS and CDR2 SASEGT. V was trimmed by 1 base and J by 0 bases, leaving 8 bases between them. This CDR3 contains 15 residues. The CDR3 coding sequence is TGTGCCAGCAGTGAAGTCGCGTTAAGCACAGATACGCAGTATTTT. Its protein product is CASSEVALSTDTQYF.

The sample holds many counts of this clonotype. The rearrangement uses TRBV20-1 and TRBJ1-2; D call uncertain. This CDR3 contains 13 residues. Trimming removed 0 bases at V and 8 bases at J, with 13 bases between. Germline V CDR1 and CDR2: DFQATT, SNEGSKA (reference sequence). CDR3 amino acids: CSARDLSSRGYTF. Written as DNA, the CDR3 is TGCAGTGCTAGAGACCTATCCTCGCGCGGCTACACCTTC.

This chain links TRBV29-1 with TRBJ2-3; the match to TRBD1 covers 8 bases. Germline V gives CDR1 SQVTM, CDR2 ANQGSEA. This CDR3 has 16 residues. The V segment lost 4 bases and the J segment 2 bases; nucleotides outside the gene matches: 11. DNA for the CDR3: TGCAGCGTTGGTTTCGTGGCAGGGGGCTTCACAGATACGCAGTATTTT. Translation gives CSVGFVAGGFTDTQYF.

This clonotype was counted between two and nine times. The V gene is TRBV5-1, the J gene TRBJ2-7; 8 bases line up with TRBD2. Germline V gene lookup returns CDR1 SGHRS and CDR2 YFSETQ. Trimming at V came to 0 bases and at J to 6 bases, leaving 5 bases not matched to a gene. This CDR3 has 14 residues. CDR3 nucleotide sequence: TGCGCCAGCAGCTTGGGACTAGCGTTTCCCGAGCAGTACTTC. Translating gives CASSLGLAFPEQYF.

In this sample, this clonotype turned up a few times. This sequence joins TRBV3-1 and TRBJ2-7; D ambiguous. The V end lost 1 base, the J end lost 2 bases, and 9 bases lay between the germline ends. There are 14 residues in the CDR3. From germline, CDR1 is LGHDT and CDR2 YNNKEL (reference sequence). The CDR3 region is CASSQAAVTYEQYF. DNA of the CDR3: TGTGCCAGCAGCCAAGCAGCCGTCACCTACGAGCAGTACTTC.

This clonotype was counted only a few times. The CDR3 protein is CAIRTGPGNTIYF. The CDR3 DNA sequence: TGTGCCATCAGGACAGGGCCTGGAAACACCATATATTTT. The chain employs TRBV10-3 and TRBJ1-3, with TRBD1 identical over 7 bases. The germline CDR1 and CDR2 sequences are ENHRY and SYGVKD. Trimming cost V 6 bases and J 2 bases; bases outside gene matches: 1. The CDR3 totals 13 residues.

This clonotype occurred many times. The chain has TRBV12-3 or TRBV12-4 and TRBJ2-1, with 13 positions matching TRBD2. V lost 3 bases and J lost 6; bases outside the gene matches: 2. The CDR3 contains 15 residues. The CDR3 bases are TGTGCCAGCAGTTTCCGACTAGCGGGAGGCAATGAGCAGTTCTTC. Translation: CASSFRLAGGNEQFF.

This clonotype was found many times. The chain carries TRBV12-3 or TRBV12-4 and TRBJ2-1; no firm D call. The CDR3 is made up of 13 amino acids. The germline V and J ends were trimmed by 1 base and 6 bases, with 7 bases remaining between them. The chain's CDR3 is CASSLGSSNEQFF. The CDR3 DNA reads as TGTGCCAGCAGTTTAGGGTCTAGCAATGAGCAGTTCTTC.

This chain connects TRBV5-1 to TRBJ2-7; perhaps TRBD1 as D (5 bases). Per germline, CDR1 SGHRS and CDR2 YFSETQ. The V gene lost 0 bases and the J gene lost 5 bases, with 12 bases spanning the gap. CDR3 length: 14 amino acids. In DNA, the CDR3 is TGCGCCAGCAGCTTGGATGGCAGGGTGAACGAGCAGTACTTC. Its protein product is CASSLDGRVNEQYF. Variable domain in full (rest from reference TRBV5-1 and TRBJ2-7): KAGVTQTPRYLIKTRGQQVTLSCSPISGHRSVSWYQQTPGQGLQFLFEYFSETQRNKGNFPGRFSGRQFSNSRSEMNVSTLELGDSALYLCASSLDGRVNEQYFGPGTRLTVT.